This T cell receptor (beta chain) was profiled in a study of shared clonotypes between healthy human individuals. Study-level results: Clonotypes shared by all four sorted-subset donors had higher generation probabilities than non-shared clonotypes. What limited the represented genetic and exposure-history diversity was the small number of donors.

Terminally differentiated effector memory CD45RA+ cells were excluded from the naive CD8 cells, which were CD45RO-negative and positively selected for CCR7. An assay was performed, and its level was deep. Measured with immunoSEQ multiplex PCR; TCRdb has only the in-frame clones, and not every one. The data show about 1.9 million clones, just over 90% seen once. A word on this clone: Antigen specificity is unknown.

The source material was naive CD8+ T cells from PBMCs. The receptor was derived from a man aged 18 to 30 in good health. Some clones in this sample may be carry-over from other donors' samples.

CDR3 amino acids: CASSQKGTSGRAFGELFF. For the CDR3, the DNA is TGTGCCAGCAGCCAAAAAGGGACTAGCGGGAGGGCTTTCGGGGAGCTGTTTTTT. This chain connects TRBV4-2 to TRBJ2-2; 16 nucleotides align to TRBD2. This CDR3 is 18 amino acids long. The V and J ends lost 2 bases and 7 bases, in that order; junction bases with no gene match: 7. CDR1 LGHNA and CDR2 YNFKEQ come from the germline V gene.